This TCR beta chain was documented in a study of T cell repertoires in cytomegalovirus infection. General observations from the study: Predominance within the ex vivo response was attributable to HLA-C-restricted CMV-specific TCR beta clonotypes. Identification of carriers of CMV plus the relevant HLA was achieved through cumulative public TCR beta family frequency.

This clonotype was recorded many times. Its specificity is not known. The germline V gene has CDR1 DFQATT and CDR2 SNEGSKA (reference sequence). The CDR3 loop spans 15 amino acids. Trimming pared 2 bases from V and 0 bases from J, leaving 8 bases between. TCRdb reprocessed the reads via MiXCR and lists one record per CDR3 protein. The repertoire holds around 170,000 distinct CDR3 sequences, with approximately 15% as singletons. Sequenced input: PBMCs. This clonotype originated in a human donor in good health (CMV status not recorded). Some clones in this sample may be carry-over from other donors' samples. The rearrangement uses TRBV20-1 and TRBJ2-6, with D possibly matching TRBD2 (5 bases). CDR3 sequence (DNA): TGCAGTGCTAGATCGGGGAGCTCTGGGGCCAACGTCCTGACTTTC. This translates into CSARSGSSGANVLTF.